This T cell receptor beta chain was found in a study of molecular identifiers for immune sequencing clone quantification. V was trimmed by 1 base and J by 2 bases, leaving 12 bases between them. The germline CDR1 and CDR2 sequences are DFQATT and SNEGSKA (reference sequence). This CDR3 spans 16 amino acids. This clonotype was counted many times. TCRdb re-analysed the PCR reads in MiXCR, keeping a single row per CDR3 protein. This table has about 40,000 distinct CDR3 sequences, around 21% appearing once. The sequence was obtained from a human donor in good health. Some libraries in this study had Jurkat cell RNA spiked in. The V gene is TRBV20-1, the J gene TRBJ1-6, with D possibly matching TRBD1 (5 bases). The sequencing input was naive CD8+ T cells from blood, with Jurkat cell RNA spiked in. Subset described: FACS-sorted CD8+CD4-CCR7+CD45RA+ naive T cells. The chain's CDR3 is CSARVPRGPYNSPLHF. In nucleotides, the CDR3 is TGCAGTGCTAGAGTCCCGAGGGGCCCCTATAATTCACCCCTCCACTTT.